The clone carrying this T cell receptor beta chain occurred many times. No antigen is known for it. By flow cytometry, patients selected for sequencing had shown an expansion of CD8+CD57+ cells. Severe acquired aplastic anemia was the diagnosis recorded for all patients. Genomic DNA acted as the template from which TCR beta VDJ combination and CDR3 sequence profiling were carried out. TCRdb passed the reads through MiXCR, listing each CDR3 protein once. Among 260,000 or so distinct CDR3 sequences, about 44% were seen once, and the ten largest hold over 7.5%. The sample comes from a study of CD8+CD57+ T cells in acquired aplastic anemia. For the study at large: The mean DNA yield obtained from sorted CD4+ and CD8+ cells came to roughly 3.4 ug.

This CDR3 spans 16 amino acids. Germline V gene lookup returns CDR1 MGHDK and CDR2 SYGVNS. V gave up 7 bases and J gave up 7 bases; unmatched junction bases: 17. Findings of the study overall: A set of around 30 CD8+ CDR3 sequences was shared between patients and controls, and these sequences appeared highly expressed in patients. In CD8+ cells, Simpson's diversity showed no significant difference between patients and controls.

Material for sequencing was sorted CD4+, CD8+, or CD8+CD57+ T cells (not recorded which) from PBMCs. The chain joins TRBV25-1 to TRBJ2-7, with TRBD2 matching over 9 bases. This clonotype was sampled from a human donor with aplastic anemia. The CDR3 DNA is TGTGCCAGCACCTCTAGCGCGGGAGGGCCGAGGGGGGAGCAGTACTTC. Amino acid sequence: CASTSSAGGPRGEQYF.